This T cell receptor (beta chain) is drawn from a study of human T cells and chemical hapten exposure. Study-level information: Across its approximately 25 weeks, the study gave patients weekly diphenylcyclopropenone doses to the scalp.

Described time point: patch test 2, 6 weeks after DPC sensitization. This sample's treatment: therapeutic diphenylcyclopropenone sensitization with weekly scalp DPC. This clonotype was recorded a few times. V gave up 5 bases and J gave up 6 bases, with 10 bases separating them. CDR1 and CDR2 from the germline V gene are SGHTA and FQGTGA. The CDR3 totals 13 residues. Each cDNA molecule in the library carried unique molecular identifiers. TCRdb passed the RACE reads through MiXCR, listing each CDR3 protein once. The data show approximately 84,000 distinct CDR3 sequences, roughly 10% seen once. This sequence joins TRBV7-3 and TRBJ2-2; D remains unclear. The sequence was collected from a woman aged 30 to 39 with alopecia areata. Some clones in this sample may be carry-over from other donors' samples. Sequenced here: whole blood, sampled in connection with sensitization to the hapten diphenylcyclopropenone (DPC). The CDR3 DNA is TGTGCCAGCAGCGATAACAACGCCGGGGAGCTGTTTTTT. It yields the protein CASSDNNAGELFF.